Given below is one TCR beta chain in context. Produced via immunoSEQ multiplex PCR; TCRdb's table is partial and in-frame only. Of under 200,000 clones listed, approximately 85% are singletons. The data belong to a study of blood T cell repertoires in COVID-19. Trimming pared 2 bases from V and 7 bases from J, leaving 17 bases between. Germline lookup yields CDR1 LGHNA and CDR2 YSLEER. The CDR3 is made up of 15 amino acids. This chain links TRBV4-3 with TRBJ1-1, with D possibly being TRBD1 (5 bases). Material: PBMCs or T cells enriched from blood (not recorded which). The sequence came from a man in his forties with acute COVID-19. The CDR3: CASSQRWPIGVEAFF. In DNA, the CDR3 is TGCGCCAGCAGCCAAAGGTGGCCTATAGGGGTTGAAGCTTTCTTT.